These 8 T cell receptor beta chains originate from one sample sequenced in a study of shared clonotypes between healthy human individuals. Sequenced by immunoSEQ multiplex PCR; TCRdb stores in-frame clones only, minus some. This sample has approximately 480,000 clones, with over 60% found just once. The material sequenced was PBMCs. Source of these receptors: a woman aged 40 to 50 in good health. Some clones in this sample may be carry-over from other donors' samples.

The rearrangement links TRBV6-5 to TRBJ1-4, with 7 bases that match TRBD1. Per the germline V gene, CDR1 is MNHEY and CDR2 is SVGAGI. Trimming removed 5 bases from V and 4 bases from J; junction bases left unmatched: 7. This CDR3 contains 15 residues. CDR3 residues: CASSSGPGGNEKLFF. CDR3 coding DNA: TGTGCCAGCAGTAGCGGCCCAGGGGGTAATGAAAAACTGTTTTTT.

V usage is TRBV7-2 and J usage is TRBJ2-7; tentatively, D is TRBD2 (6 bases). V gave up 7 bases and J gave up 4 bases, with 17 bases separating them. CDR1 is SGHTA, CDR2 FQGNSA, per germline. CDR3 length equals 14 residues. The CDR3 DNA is TGTGCCAGCACCAAACGACTAGATGGATACGAGCAGTACTTC. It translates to CASTKRLDGYEQYF.

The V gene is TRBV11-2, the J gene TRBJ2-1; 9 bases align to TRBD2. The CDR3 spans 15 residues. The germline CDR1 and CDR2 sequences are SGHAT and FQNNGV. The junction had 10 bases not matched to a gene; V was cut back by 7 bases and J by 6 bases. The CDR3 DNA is TGTGCCAGCAACAGCATAGCGGGAGCCGCCAATGAGCAGTTCTTC. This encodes CASNSIAGAANEQFF.

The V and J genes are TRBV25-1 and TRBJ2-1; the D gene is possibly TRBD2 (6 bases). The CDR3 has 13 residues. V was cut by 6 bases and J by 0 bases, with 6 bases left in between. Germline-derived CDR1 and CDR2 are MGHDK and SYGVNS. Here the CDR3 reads CASRTSSYNEQFF. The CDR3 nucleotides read TGTGCCAGCAGGACTAGCTCCTACAATGAGCAGTTCTTC.

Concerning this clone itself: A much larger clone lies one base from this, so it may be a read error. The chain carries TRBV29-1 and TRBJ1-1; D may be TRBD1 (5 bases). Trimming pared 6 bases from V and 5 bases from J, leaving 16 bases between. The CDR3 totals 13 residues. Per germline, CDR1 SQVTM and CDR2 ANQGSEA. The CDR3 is CSVRQRLGTEAFF. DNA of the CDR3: TGCAGCGTGAGACAGAGACTAGGGACTGAAGCTTTCTTT.

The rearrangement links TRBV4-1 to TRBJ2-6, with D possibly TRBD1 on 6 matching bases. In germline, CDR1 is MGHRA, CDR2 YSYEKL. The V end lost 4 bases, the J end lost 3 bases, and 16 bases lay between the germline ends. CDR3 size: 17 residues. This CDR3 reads CASSPGQRGFGANVLTF. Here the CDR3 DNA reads TGCGCCAGCAGCCCCGGACAGAGAGGCTTTGGGGCCAACGTCCTGACTTTC.

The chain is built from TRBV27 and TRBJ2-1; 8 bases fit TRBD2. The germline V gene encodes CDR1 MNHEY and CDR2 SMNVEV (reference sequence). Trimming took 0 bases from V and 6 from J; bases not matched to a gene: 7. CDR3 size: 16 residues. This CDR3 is CASSLSGGRTPNEQFF. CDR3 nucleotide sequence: TGTGCCAGCAGTTTATCGGGCGGGAGGACCCCCAATGAGCAGTTCTTC.

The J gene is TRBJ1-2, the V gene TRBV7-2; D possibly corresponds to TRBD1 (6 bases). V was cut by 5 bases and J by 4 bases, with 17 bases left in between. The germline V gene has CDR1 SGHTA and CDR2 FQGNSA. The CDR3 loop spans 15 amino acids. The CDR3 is CASSGGGRRGYGYTF. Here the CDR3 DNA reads TGTGCCAGCAGCGGGGGCGGGCGGCGCGGCTATGGCTACACCTTC.